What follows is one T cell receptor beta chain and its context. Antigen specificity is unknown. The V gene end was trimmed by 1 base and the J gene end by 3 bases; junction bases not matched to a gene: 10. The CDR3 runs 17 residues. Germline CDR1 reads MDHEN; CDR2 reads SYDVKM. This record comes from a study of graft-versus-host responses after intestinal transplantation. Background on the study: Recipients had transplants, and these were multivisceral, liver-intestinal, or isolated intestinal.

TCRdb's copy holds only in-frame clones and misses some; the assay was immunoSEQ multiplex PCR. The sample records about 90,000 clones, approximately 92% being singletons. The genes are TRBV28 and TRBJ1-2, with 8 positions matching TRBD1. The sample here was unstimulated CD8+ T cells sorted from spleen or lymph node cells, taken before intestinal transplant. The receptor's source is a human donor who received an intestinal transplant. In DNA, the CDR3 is TGTGCCAGCAGTTTATTAAGCCCCGGGACAGGCTACTATGGCTACACCTTC. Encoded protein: CASSLLSPGTGYYGYTF.